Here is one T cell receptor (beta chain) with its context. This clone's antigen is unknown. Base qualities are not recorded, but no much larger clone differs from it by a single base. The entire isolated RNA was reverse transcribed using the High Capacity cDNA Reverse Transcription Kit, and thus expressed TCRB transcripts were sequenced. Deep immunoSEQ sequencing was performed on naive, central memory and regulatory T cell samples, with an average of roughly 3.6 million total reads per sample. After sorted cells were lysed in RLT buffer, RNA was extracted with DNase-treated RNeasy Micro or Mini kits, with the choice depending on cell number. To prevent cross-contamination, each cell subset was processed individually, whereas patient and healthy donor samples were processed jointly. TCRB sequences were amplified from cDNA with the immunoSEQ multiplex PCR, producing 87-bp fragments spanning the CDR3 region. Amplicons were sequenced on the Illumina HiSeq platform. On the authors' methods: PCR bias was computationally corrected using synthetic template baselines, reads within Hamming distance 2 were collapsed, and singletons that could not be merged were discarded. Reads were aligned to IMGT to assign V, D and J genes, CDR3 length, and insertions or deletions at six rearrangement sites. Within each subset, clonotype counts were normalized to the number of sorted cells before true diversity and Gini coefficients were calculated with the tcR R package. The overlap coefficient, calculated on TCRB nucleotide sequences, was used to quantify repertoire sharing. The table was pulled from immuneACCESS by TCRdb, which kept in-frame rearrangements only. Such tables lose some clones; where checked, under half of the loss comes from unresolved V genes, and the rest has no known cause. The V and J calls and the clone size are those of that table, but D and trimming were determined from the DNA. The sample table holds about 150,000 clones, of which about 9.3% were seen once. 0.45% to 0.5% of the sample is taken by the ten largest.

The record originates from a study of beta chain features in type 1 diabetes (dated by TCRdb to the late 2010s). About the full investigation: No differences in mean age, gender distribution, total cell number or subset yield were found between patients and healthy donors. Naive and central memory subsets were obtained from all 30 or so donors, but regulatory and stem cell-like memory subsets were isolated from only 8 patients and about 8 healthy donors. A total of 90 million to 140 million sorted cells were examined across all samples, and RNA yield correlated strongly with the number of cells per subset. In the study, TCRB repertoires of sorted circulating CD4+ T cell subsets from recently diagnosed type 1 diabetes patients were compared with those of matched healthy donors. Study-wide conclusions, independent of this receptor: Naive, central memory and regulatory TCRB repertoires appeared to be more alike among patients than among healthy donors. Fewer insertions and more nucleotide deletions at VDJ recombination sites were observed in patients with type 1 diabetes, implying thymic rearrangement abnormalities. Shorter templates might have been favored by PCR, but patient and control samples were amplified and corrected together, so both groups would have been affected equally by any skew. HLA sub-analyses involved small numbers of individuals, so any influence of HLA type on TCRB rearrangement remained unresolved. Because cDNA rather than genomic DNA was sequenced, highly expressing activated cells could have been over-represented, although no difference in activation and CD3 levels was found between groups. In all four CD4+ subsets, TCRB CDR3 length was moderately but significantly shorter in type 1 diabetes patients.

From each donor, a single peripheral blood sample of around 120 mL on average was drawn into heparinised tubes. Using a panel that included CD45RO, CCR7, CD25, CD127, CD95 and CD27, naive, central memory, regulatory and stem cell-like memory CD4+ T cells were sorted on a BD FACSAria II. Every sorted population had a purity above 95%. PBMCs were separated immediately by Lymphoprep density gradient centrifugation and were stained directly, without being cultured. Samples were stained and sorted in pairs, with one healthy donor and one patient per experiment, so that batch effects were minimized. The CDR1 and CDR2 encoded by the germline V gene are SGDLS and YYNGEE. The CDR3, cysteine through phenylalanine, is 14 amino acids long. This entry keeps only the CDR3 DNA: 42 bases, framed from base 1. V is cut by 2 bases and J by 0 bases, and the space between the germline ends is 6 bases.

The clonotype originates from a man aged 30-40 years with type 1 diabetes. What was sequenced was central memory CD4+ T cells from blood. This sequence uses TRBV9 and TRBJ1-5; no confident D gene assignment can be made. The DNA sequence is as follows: TGTGCCAGCAGCGTTTCAGGTAGCAATCAGCCCCAGCATTTT. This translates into CASSVSGSNQPQHF.